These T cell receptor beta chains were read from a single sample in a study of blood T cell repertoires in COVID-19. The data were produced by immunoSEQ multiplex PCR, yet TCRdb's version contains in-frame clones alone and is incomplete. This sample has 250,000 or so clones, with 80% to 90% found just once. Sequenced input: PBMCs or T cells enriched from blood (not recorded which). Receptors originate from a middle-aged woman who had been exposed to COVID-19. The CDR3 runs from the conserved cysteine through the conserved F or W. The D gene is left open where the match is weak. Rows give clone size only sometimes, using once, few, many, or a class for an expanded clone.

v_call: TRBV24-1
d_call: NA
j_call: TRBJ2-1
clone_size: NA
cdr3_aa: CATSVPQVPEQFF
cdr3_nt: TGTGCCACCAGTGTGCCCCAGGTCCCCGAGCAGTTCTTC

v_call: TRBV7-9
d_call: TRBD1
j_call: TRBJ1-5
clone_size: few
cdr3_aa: CASSGDRGKGQPQHF
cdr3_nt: TGTGCCAGCAGCGGCGACAGGGGGAAGGGGCAGCCCCAGCATTTT

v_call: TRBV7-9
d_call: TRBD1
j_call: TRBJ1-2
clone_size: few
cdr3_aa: CASSLATDRAYYTF
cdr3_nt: TGTGCCAGCAGCTTAGCGACAGACAGGGCCTACTACACCTTC

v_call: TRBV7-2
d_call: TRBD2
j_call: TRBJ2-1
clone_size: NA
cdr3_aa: CASSLAGAIFNEQFF
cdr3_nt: TGTGCCAGCAGCCTAGCGGGGGCAATCTTCAATGAGCAGTTCTTC

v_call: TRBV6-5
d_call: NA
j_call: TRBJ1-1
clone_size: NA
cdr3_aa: CASSSPQGTPAFF
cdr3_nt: TGTGCCAGCAGTTCGCCGCAGGGTACGCCAGCTTTCTTT

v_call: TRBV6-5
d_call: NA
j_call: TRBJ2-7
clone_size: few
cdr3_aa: CASSYSAQGPVYEQYF
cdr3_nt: TGTGCCAGCAGTTACTCGGCCCAGGGCCCTGTCTACGAGCAGTACTTC

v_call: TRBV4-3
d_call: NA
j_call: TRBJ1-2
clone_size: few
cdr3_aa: CASSQEFFAGNYGYTF
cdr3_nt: TGCGCCAGCAGCCAAGAATTTTTTGCAGGGAACTATGGCTACACCTTC

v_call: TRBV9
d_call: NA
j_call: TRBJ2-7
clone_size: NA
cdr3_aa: CASSVVGVPAYEQYF
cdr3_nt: TGTGCCAGCAGCGTAGTAGGGGTCCCGGCCTACGAGCAGTACTTC

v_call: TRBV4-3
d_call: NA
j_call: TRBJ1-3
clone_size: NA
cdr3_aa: CASSQEGSSGNTIYF
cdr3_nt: TGCGCCAGCAGCCAAGAGGGCTCCTCTGGAAACACCATATATTTT

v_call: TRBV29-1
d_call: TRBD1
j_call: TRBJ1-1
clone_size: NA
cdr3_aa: CSVGKEDRANTEAFF
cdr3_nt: TGCAGCGTGGGTAAGGAGGACAGGGCTAACACTGAAGCTTTCTTT

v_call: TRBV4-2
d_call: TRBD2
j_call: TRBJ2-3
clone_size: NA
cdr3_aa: CASSQELAGGSDTQYF
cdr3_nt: TGTGCCAGCAGCCAGGAACTAGCGGGAGGTTCAGATACGCAGTATTTT

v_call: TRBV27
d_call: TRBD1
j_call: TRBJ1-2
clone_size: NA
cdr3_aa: CASSGQGVYGYTF
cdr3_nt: TGTGCCAGCAGCGGACAGGGGGTTTATGGCTACACCTTC

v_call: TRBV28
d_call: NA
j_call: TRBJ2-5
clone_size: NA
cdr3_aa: CASSYWRSGLQETQYF
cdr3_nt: TGTGCCAGCAGCTACTGGCGGTCAGGGCTCCAAGAGACCCAGTACTTC

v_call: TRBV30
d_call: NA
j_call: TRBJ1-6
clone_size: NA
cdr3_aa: CAWEKESPYHSPLHF
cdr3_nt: TGTGCCTGGGAGAAAGAGAGCCCTTATCATTCACCCCTCCACTTT

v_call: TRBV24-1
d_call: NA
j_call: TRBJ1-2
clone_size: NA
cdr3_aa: CATSVEGRGTNGYTF
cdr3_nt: TGTGCCACCAGTGTGGAGGGGCGGGGGACGAATGGCTACACCTTC

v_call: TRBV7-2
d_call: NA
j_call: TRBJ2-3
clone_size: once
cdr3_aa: CASTLLPEGDTDTQYF
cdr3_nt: TGTGCCAGCACTCTACTACCCGAGGGAGACACAGATACGCAGTATTTT

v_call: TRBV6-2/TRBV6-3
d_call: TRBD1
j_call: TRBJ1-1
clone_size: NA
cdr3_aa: CASSGRTGVGTEAFF
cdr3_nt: TGTGCCAGCAGTGGCCGGACAGGGGTAGGCACTGAAGCTTTCTTT

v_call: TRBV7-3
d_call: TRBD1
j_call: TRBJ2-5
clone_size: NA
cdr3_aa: CASSLNGGTGSETQYF
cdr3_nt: TGTGCCAGCAGCTTAAATGGGGGGACAGGGTCGGAGACCCAGTACTTC

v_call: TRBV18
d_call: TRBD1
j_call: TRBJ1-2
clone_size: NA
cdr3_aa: CASSRETGGGYGYTF
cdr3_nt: TGTGCCAGCTCACGAGAGACAGGGGGCGGCTATGGCTACACCTTC

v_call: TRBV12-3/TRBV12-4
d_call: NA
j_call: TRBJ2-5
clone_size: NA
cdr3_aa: CASSGETQYF
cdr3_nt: TGTGCCAGCAGCGGAGAGACCCAGTACTTC

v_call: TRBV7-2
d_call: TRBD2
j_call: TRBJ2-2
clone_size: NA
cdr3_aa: CASSSTGTSGSPGELFF
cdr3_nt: TGTGCCAGCAGCTCGACGGGGACTAGCGGGAGCCCCGGGGAGCTGTTTTTT

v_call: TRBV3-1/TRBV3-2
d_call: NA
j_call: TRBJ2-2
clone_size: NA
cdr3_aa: CASSQSVAGELFF
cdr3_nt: TGTGCCAGCAGCCAATCAGTTGCCGGGGAGCTGTTTTTT

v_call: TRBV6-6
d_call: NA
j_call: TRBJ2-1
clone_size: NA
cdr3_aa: CASSYGGYNEQFF
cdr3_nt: TGTGCCAGCAGTTACGGAGGGTACAATGAGCAGTTCTTC

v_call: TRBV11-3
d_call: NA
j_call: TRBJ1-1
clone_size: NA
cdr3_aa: CASSLGSEGSREAFF
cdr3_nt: TGTGCCAGCAGCTTAGGATCCGAGGGATCTCGAGAAGCTTTCTTT

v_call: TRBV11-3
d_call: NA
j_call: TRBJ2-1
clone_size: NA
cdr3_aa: CASSPGVVEQFF
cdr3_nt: TGTGCCAGCAGCCCCGGGGTGGTTGAGCAGTTCTTC

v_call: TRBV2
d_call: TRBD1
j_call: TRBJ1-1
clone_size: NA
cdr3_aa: CASNTGGVAEAFF
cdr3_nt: TGTGCCAGCAATACAGGGGGAGTCGCTGAAGCTTTCTTT

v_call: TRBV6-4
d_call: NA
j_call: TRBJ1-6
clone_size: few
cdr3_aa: CASSDPPDRNNSPLHF
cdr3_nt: TGTGCCAGCAGTGACCCCCCCGACAGGAATAATTCACCCCTCCACTTT

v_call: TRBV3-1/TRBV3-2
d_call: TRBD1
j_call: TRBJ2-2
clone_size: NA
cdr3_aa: CASSRGQGNTGELFF
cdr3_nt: TGTGCCAGCAGCCGGGGACAGGGGAACACCGGGGAGCTGTTTTTT

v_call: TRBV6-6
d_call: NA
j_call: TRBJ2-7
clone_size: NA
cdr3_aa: CASSYSIGAYEQYF
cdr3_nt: TGTGCCAGCAGTTACTCGATAGGGGCCTACGAGCAGTACTTC

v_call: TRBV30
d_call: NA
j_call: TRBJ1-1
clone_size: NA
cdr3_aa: CAWNRDGSEAFF
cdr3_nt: TGTGCCTGGAACAGGGACGGGTCCGAAGCTTTCTTT

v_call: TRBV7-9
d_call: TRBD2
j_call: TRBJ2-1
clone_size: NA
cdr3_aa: CASSLDFRGRQFF
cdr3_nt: TGTGCCAGCAGCTTAGACTTCCGCGGGAGACAGTTCTTC

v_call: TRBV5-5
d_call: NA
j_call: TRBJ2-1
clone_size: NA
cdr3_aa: CASSPRSEQFF
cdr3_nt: TGTGCCAGCAGCCCGCGGAGTGAGCAGTTCTTC

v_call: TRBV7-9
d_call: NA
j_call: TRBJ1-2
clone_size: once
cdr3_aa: CASSYLGGDQEGYTF
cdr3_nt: TGTGCCAGCAGCTACCTAGGCGGGGACCAGGAAGGCTACACCTTC

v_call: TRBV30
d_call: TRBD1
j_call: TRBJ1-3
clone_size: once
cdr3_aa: CAWTTGGIAGNTIYF
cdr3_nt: TGTGCCTGGACTACAGGGGGCATCGCTGGAAACACCATATATTTT

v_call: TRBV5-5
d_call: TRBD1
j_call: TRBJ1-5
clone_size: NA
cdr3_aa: CASSAGTGDNFYQPQHF
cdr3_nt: TGTGCCAGCAGCGCCGGGACAGGGGACAATTTCTATCAGCCCCAGCATTTT

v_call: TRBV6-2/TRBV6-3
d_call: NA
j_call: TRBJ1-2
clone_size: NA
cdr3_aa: CASSSDTNYGYTF
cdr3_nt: TGTGCCAGCAGTTCTGACACCAACTATGGCTACACCTTC

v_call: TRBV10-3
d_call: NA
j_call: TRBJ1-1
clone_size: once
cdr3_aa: CAISEPDSKNTEAFF
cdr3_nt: TGTGCCATCAGTGAGCCGGACAGCAAGAACACTGAAGCTTTCTTT

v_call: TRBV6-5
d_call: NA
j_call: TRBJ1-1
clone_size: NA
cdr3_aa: CASSYGQNTEAFF
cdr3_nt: TGTGCCAGCAGTTACGGCCAGAACACTGAAGCTTTCTTT

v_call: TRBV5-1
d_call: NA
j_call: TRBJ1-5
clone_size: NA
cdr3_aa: CASSQEAGANQPQHF
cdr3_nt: TGCGCCAGCAGCCAGGAGGCAGGGGCTAATCAGCCCCAGCATTTT

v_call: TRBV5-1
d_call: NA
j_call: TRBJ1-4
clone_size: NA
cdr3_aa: CASSLDIATNEKLFF
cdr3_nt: TGTGCCAGCAGCCTGGACATTGCAACTAATGAAAAACTGTTTTTT

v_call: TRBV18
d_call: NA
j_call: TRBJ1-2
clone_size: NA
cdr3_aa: CASSKGENTNYGYTF
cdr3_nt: TGTGCCAGCTCAAAGGGAGAGAACACTAACTATGGCTACACCTTC

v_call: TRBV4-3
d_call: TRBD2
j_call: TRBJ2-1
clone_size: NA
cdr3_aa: CASSQEGGRSAHEQFF
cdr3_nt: TGCGCCAGCAGCCAAGAGGGCGGGAGGAGTGCACATGAGCAGTTCTTC

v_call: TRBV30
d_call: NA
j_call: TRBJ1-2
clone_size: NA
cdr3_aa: CAWGSYPGQSYGYTF
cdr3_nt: TGTGCCTGGGGCTCTTATCCGGGACAATCCTATGGCTACACCTTC

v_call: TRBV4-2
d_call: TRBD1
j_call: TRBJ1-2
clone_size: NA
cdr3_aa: CASSPDLGQGVGGYTF
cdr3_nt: TGTGCCAGCAGCCCGGACCTGGGACAGGGGGTGGGTGGCTACACCTTC

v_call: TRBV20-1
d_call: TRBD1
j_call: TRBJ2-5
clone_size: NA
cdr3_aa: CSASVRGLEKTQYF
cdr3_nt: TGCAGTGCTAGTGTCAGGGGGCTAGAGAAGACCCAGTACTTC

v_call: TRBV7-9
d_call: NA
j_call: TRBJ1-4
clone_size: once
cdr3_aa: CASSLALNEKLFF
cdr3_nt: TGTGCCAGCAGCTTAGCCCTCAATGAAAAACTGTTTTTT

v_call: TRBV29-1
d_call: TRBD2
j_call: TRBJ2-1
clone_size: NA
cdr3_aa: CSVEDFLAGVGEQFF
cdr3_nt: TGCAGCGTTGAAGATTTTCTAGCGGGAGTAGGAGAGCAGTTCTTC

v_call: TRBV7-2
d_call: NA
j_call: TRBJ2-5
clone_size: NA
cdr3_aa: CASSLFPGDQYF
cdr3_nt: TGTGCCAGCAGCTTATTCCCGGGGGACCAGTACTTC

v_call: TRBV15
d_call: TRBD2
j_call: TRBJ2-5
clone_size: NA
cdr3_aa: CATSRTSGVGETQYF
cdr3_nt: TGTGCCACCAGTCGTACTAGCGGGGTTGGAGAGACCCAGTACTTC

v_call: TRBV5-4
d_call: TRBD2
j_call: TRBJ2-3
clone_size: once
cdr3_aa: CASSSTLAGGTDTQYF
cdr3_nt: TGTGCCAGCAGCTCCACCCTAGCGGGGGGGACGGATACGCAGTATTTT

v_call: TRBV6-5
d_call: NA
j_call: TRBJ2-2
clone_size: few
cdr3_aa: CASSYYSGPGELFF
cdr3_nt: TGTGCCAGCAGTTATTATTCTGGCCCCGGGGAGCTGTTTTTT

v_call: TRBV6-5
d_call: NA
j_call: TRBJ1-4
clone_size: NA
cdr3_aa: CASRKTVATNEKLFF
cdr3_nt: TGTGCCAGCAGGAAGACAGTTGCAACTAATGAAAAACTGTTTTTT

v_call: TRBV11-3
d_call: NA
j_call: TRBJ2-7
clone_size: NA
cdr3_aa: CASSRGRSSYEQYF
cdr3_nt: TGTGCCAGCAGCCGGGGGAGGAGCTCCTACGAGCAGTACTTC

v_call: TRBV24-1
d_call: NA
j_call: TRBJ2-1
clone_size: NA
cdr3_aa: CATSDPGSAGASYNEQFF
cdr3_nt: TGTGCCACCAGTGATCCGGGTTCGGCGGGGGCATCCTACAATGAGCAGTTCTTC

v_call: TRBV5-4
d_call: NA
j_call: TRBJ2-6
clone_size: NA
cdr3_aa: CASSLGRETGANVLTF
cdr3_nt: TGTGCCAGCAGCTTGGGCAGGGAAACTGGGGCCAACGTCCTGACTTTC

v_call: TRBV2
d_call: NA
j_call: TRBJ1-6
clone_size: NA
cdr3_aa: CASSERSPLHF
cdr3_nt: TGTGCCAGCAGTGAACGTTCACCCCTCCACTTT

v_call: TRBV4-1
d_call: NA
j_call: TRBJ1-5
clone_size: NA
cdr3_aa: CASSQGLYQPQHF
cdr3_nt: TGCGCCAGCAGCCAAGGACTCTATCAGCCCCAGCATTTT

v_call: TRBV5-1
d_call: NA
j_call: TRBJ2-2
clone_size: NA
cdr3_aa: CASSLEPVDSENTGELFF
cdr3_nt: TGCGCCAGCAGCTTGGAACCTGTCGACAGCGAGAACACCGGGGAGCTGTTTTTT

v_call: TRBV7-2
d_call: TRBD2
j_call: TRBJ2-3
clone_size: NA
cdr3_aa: CASSPGLAENLIYTDTQYF
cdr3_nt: TGTGCCAGCAGCCCGGGACTAGCGGAAAATTTAATTTACACAGATACGCAGTATTTT

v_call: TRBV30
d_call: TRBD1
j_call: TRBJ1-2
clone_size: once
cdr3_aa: CAWSEGQVDSNYGYTF
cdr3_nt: TGTGCCTGGAGTGAAGGACAGGTAGATTCTAACTATGGCTACACCTTC